Below, 8 T cell receptor beta chains from the same sample are listed, as sequenced in a study of molecular identifiers for immune sequencing clone quantification. One entry per CDR3 protein results from TCRdb running MiXCR on the PCR reads. The sample shows over 600,000 distinct CDR3 sequences, less than 20% of them seen only once. The specimen was naive CD8+ T cells from blood, with Jurkat cell RNA spiked in. Stated subset: FACS-sorted CD8+CD4-CCR7+CD45RA+ naive T cells. Receptors were obtained from a human donor in good health. Some libraries in this study had Jurkat cell RNA spiked in.

The chain joins TRBV7-9 to TRBJ1-1; D gene ambiguous. V was shortened by 3 bases and J by 4 bases, with 9 bases between the two germline ends. The CDR3 covers 13 residues. CDR1 is SEHNR and CDR2 is FQNEAQ in the germline V gene (reference sequence). CDR3 nucleotide sequence: TGTGCCAGCAGCTTTCGGGAAACCACTGAAGCTTTCTTT. The encoded protein is CASSFRETTEAFF. Based on the CDR3 plus reference TRBV7-9 and TRBJ1-1, the full variable domain is DTGVSQNPRHKITKRGQNVTFRCDPISEHNRLYWYRQTLGQGPEFLTYFQNEAQLEKSRLLSDRFSAERPKGSFSTLEIQRTEQGDSAMYLCASSFRETTEAFFGQGTRLTVV.

V and J are TRBV4-1 and TRBJ1-1; D not resolved. The CDR3 consists of 15 residues. With 7 bases removed from V and 5 bases from J, the gap between germline ends came to 20 bases. Germline values: CDR1 MGHRA, CDR2 YSYEKL. DNA of the CDR3: TGCGCCAGCACCCATTCGAGGTTGGGGTGGACTGAAGCTTTCTTT. As protein: CASTHSRLGWTEAFF.

This clonotype was counted only a few times. The V and J genes are TRBV29-1 and TRBJ2-1; D gene uncertain. Trimming left V 5 bases short and J 0 bases short, with 14 bases between. Per the germline V gene, CDR1 is SQVTM and CDR2 is ANQGSEA. The CDR3 sequence is 15 residues long. CDR3 bases: TGCAGCGTTCTGAACGGATTCCTCTCCTACAATGAGCAGTTCTTC. Residues: CSVLNGFLSYNEQFF.

This clonotype was observed once. A much larger clone lies one base from this, so it may be a read error. The chain combines TRBV4-3 with TRBJ2-1, with 7 bases aligning to TRBD1. Germline loops: CDR1 LGHNA, CDR2 YSLEER. The CDR3 contains 15 residues. With 2 bases clipped from V and 6 bases from J, the junction kept 7 bases outside the gene matches. CDR3 residues: CASSQRGRGTNEQFF. CDR3 nucleotides: TGCGCCAGCAGCCAAAGGGGCAGGGGGACCAATGAGCAGTTCTTC.

This clonotype occurred a few times. The junction differs from germline at one of its ends, possibly a read error. This chain links TRBV19 with TRBJ1-4; weak D call: TRBD1 (5 bases). Germline V gene lookup returns CDR1 LNHDA and CDR2 SQIVND (reference sequence). The CDR3 is 15 residues long. CDR3 sequence (DNA): TGTGCCAGTACCCCCGGACTGGGGCCTAGTGCGGAACTGTCTTTT. Translation gives CASTPGLGPSAELSF.

The V and J genes are TRBV12-3 or TRBV12-4 and TRBJ2-1; D is unresolved. V shed 1 base and J shed 5 bases, with 9 bases lying between them. CDR3 size: 14 residues. The CDR3 loop reads CASSLGAGNNEQFF. CDR3 DNA sequence: TGTGCCAGCAGTTTAGGGGCAGGTAACAATGAGCAGTTCTTC.

The table lists this clonotype with many counts. This chain links TRBV7-6 with TRBJ2-3, with D possibly being TRBD2 (7 bases). V was trimmed by 1 base and J by 2 bases, leaving 10 bases between them. CDR1 is SGHVS, CDR2 FNYEAQ, per germline. The CDR3 length is 15 residues. The CDR3 region is CASSLGGGDTDTQYF. CDR3 DNA: TGTGCCAGCAGCTTAGGGGGGGGCGACACAGATACGCAGTATTTT. The variable domain in full, with the rest retrieved from reference TRBV7-6 and TRBJ2-3, is GAGVSQSPRYKVTKRGQDVALRCDPISGHVSLYWYRQALGQGPEFLTYFNYEAQQDKSGLPNDRFSAERPEGSISTLTIQRTEQRDSAMYRCASSLGGGDTDTQYFGPGTRLTVL.

The chain links TRBV2 to TRBJ2-7; no clear D gene. Trimming shortened V by 3 bases and J by 5 bases, and 8 bases separated the two germline ends. The CDR3 is 12 amino acids. Germline V gene sequence: CDR1 SNHLY, CDR2 FYNNEI. CDR3 in amino acids: CASSDRSNEQYF. The CDR3 DNA reads TGTGCCAGCAGTGACAGATCCAACGAGCAGTACTTC.